The 10 T cell receptor beta chains presented below share a single source sample, sequenced in a study of radiation and T cells in renal cell carcinoma. This table comes from immunoSEQ multiplex PCR, and its TCRdb copy is limited to in-frame clones, with some not included. The sample contains 130,000 to 150,000 clones, 75% to 90% of which appear only once. Time point denoted: blood 4 weeks post-SBRT, at nephrectomy. Described treatment: 15 Gy SBRT to primary tumor, nephrectomy 4 weeks later. Material: blood, obtained from a patient whose treatment included radiotherapy and nephrectomy. These receptors were collected from a woman between 45 and 60 years old with renal cell carcinoma.

This chain joins TRBV7-2 and TRBJ2-2; 9 positions agree with TRBD1. CDR3 size: 17 residues. V trimming: 5 bases; J trimming: 4 bases; junction bases outside the gene matches: 11. Germline values: CDR1 SGHTA, CDR2 FQGNSA. CDR3 sequence: CASSAGTGRPGTGELFF. The CDR3 nucleotides read TGTGCCAGCAGCGCAGGGACAGGGAGGCCTGGCACCGGGGAGCTGTTTTTT.

V usage is TRBV5-1 and J usage is TRBJ2-5; unclear D gene. Germline lookup yields CDR1 SGHRS and CDR2 YFSETQ. CDR3 size: 14 residues. Trimming removed 4 bases from V and 1 base from J, with 11 bases in between. The CDR3 coding sequence is TGCGCCAGCAGCACCCGGAATGTCCAAGAGACCCAGTACTTC. This gives the protein CASSTRNVQETQYF.

This clone was seen just once. The V gene is TRBV5-1, the J gene TRBJ1-2; 9 bases align to TRBD1. The junction had 6 bases not matched to a gene; V was cut back by 2 bases and J by 1 base. The CDR3 consists of 16 residues. CDR1 is SGHRS, CDR2 YFSETQ, per germline. CDR3 residues: CASSFEQGAGNYGYTF. As DNA, the CDR3 is TGCGCCAGCAGCTTTGAACAGGGGGCGGGTAACTATGGCTACACCTTC.

The DNA for the CDR3 is TGTGCCAGCAGCTTAGACGATAACATTCAGTACTTC. As protein: CASSLDDNIQYF. The chain employs TRBV7-2 and TRBJ2-4; no firm D call. CDR1 and CDR2 from the germline V gene are SGHTA and FQGNSA. There are 12 residues in the CDR3. The V end lost 1 base, the J end lost 7 bases, and 5 bases lay between the germline ends.

The rearrangement joins TRBV7-9 to TRBJ2-1; TRBD2 agrees at 10 bases. Germline V gives CDR1 SEHNR, CDR2 FQNEAQ (reference sequence). The CDR3 covers 19 residues. Trimming took 3 bases from V and 2 from J; bases not matched to a gene: 13. The CDR3 region has the DNA TGTGCCAGCAGCTTCCCCCTGGTCCCAGCGGGGGGGACCTACAATGAGCAGTTCTTC. This translates into CASSFPLVPAGGTYNEQFF.

The chain combines TRBV5-6 with TRBJ2-1; D is unclear. With 2 bases removed from V and 5 bases from J, the gap between germline ends came to 8 bases. CDR1 is SGHDT and CDR2 is YYEEEE in the germline V gene. CDR3 length: 13 amino acids. CDR3 amino acids: CASSFGSNNEQFF. As DNA, the CDR3 is TGTGCCAGCAGCTTCGGGTCGAACAATGAGCAGTTCTTC.

This chain uses TRBV6-5 with TRBJ2-7, with D uncertain. The germline CDR1 and CDR2 sequences are MNHEY and SVGAGI. The CDR3 covers 11 residues. The ends were cut back, 2 bases at V and 13 bases at J, with 12 bases in the middle. The CDR3 sequence: CASSYGLWYYF. The CDR3 DNA reads as TGTGCCAGCAGTTACGGTCTGTGGTACTACTTC.

This sequence joins TRBV6-1 and TRBJ2-7; D may correspond to TRBD1 or TRBD2 (6 bases each). Trimming removed 4 bases from V and 3 bases from J, with 16 bases in between. Germline CDR1 MNHNS, CDR2 SASEGT. This CDR3 is 15 amino acids long. CDR3 in DNA: TGTGCCAGCAGTGGAGTCGGGGGCGGCAACTACGAGCAGTACTTC. Translation gives CASSGVGGGNYEQYF.

J is TRBJ1-5 and V is TRBV7-8, with D hard to call. This CDR3 is built from 14 residues. Germline CDR1 SGHVS, CDR2 FQNEAQ. V lost 1 base and J lost 4, with 8 bases in between. DNA for the CDR3: TGTGCCAGCAGCTTAGTGTCAGCAAATCAGCCCCAGCATTTT. It specifies CASSLVSANQPQHF.

In nucleotides, the CDR3 is TGTGCCAGCAGCCCCATCCCGGGACAGGAAATCTACGAGCAGTACTTC. Translated: CASSPIPGQEIYEQYF. V is TRBV14 and J is TRBJ2-7, with 8 positions matching TRBD1. CDR3 size: 16 residues. Germline trimming cut 4 bases from V and 3 bases from J; bases unmatched to any gene: 11. CDR1 and CDR2 from the germline V gene are SGHDN and FVKESK.